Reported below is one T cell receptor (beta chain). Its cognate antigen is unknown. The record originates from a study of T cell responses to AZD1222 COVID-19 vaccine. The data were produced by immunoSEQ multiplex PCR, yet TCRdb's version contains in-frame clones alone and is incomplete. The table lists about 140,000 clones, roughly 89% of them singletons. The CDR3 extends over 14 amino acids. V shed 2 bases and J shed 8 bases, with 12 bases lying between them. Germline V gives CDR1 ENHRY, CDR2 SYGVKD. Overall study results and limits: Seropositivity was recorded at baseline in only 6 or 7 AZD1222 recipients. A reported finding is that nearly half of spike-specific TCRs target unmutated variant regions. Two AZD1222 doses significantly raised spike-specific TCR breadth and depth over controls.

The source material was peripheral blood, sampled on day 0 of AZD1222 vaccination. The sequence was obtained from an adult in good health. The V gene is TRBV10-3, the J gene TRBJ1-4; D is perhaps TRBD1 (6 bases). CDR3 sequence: CAISEGSGAEKLFF. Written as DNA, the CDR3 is TGTGCCATCAGTGAGGGTTCAGGGGCGGAAAAACTGTTTTTT.